This is a list of T cell receptor beta chains from one sample in a study of CD8 T cells in ankylosing spondylitis. Each CDR3 protein is one row after TCRdb ran MiXCR on the 5' RACE reads. The table shows around 130,000 distinct CDR3 sequences, with roughly 13% occurring only once. The source material was blood, either unsorted or a sorted T cell fraction (not recorded which). All receptors come from a female donor with ankylosing spondylitis or in good health (not recorded which). The CDR3 runs from the conserved cysteine through the conserved F or W. The D gene is left open where the match is weak. Only some rows state a clone size, as once, few, many or a class for expanded clones.

size	D	J	V	CDR3	DNA
NA	NA	TRBJ2-3	TRBV10-3	CAISESPTDTQYF	TGTGCCATCAGTGAGTCGCCCACAGATACGCAGTATTTT
NA	NA	TRBJ2-7	TRBV14	CASSQVSVALGEQYF	TGTGCCAGCAGCCAAGTGTCCGTCGCTTTAGGAGAGCAGTACTTC
many	NA	TRBJ2-3	TRBV9	CASSVSGASTDTQYF	TGTGCCAGCAGCGTAAGCGGAGCTAGCACAGATACGCAGTATTTT
NA	TRBD2	TRBJ2-3	TRBV11-2	CASSRLAGGSLHTQYF	TGTGCCAGCAGCAGATTAGCGGGGGGCAGTCTTCATACGCAGTATTTT
many	NA	TRBJ2-1	TRBV25-1	CASSDGPSSYNEQFF	TGTGCCAGCAGTGATGGACCCAGCTCCTACAATGAGCAGTTCTTC
many	TRBD1	TRBJ1-1	TRBV5-1	CASSQKSSFTGGATEAFF	TGCGCCAGCAGCCAAAAAAGCTCCTTTACAGGGGGCGCGACTGAAGCTTTCTTT
many	TRBD1	TRBJ1-2	TRBV6-1	CASKNTGGAYGYTF	TGTGCCAGCAAAAACACAGGGGGAGCATATGGCTACACCTTC
few	NA	TRBJ2-7	TRBV30	CAWSVQGWYEQYF	TGTGCCTGGAGTGTGCAGGGGTGGTACGAGCAGTACTTC
NA	TRBD2	TRBJ2-1	TRBV6-2/TRBV6-3	CASSYGASGRNHNEQFF	TGTGCCAGCAGTTACGGGGCTAGCGGGAGGAACCACAATGAGCAGTTCTTC
NA	NA	TRBJ2-1	TRBV20-1	CSARDPSSWVDGNEQFF	TGCAGTGCTAGAGATCCTAGCTCCTGGGTGGATGGGAATGAGCAGTTCTTC
NA	NA	TRBJ1-4	TRBV10-3	CAISEFETTNEKLFF	TGTGCCATCAGTGAGTTTGAGACAACTAATGAAAAACTGTTTTTT
NA	NA	TRBJ2-1	TRBV20-1	CSARGLALAAPYNEQFF	TGCAGTGCTAGAGGCCTGGCACTAGCTGCCCCCTACAATGAGCAGTTCTTC
NA	TRBD2	TRBJ2-1	TRBV5-1	CAGREASGFGEQFF	TGCGCGGGCCGTGAGGCTAGCGGGTTCGGTGAGCAGTTCTTC
few	NA	TRBJ1-4	TRBV20-1	CSASNSREKLFF	TGCAGTGCTAGTAACAGTCGGGAAAAACTGTTTTTT
NA	NA	TRBJ1-1	TRBV10-3	CAIRVTDSNTEAFF	TGTGCCATCAGAGTGACAGACTCGAACACTGAAGCTTTCTTT
few	NA	TRBJ2-7	TRBV21-1	CASRTDRARAYEQYF	TGTGCCAGCAGAACGGACAGGGCAAGGGCCTACGAGCAGTACTTC
few	NA	TRBJ2-6	TRBV6-1	CASRPTLANVLTF	TGTGCCAGCAGACCTACCTTAGCCAACGTCCTGACTTTC
NA	NA	TRBJ2-1	TRBV3-1	CASSQEASRVRHEQFF	TGTGCCAGCAGCCAAGAAGCGAGCAGGGTGAGGCATGAGCAGTTCTTC
few	NA	TRBJ2-5	TRBV5-1	CASSPQPGLETQYF	TGCGCCAGCAGCCCGCAACCAGGGCTAGAGACCCAGTACTTC
many	NA	TRBJ1-1	TRBV6-5	CASSRANEAFF	TGTGCCAGCAGTCGCGCAAATGAAGCTTTCTTT
few	NA	TRBJ1-4	TRBV19	CASSRGQWTANEKLFF	TGTGCCAGTAGTAGAGGACAGTGGACGGCTAATGAAAAACTGTTTTTT
many	NA	TRBJ2-1	TRBV19	CASSISSPHNEQFF	TGTGCCAGTAGTATTTCGTCCCCCCACAATGAGCAGTTCTTC
few	NA	TRBJ2-1	TRBV30	CAWSGNRVRYNEQFF	TGTGCCTGGAGTGGGAACAGGGTGAGGTACAATGAGCAGTTCTTC
NA	NA	TRBJ1-1	TRBV6-1	CAGSGGEAGAFF	TGTGCCGGCAGTGGGGGGGAGGCTGGTGCTTTCTTT
few	TRBD2	TRBJ2-2	TRBV3-1	CASSQAASGDGELFF	TGTGCCAGCAGCCAAGCGGCTAGCGGGGACGGGGAGCTGTTTTTT
many	TRBD2	TRBJ2-3	TRBV20-1	CSAQPSGGTDTQYF	TGCAGTGCACAGCCTAGCGGAGGCACAGATACGCAGTATTTT
many	NA	TRBJ2-7	TRBV5-1	CASSLVASYEQYF	TGCGCCAGCAGCTTGGTGGCCTCCTACGAGCAGTACTTC
few	NA	TRBJ1-4	TRBV5-1	CASSLGQEGEKLFF	TGCGCCAGCAGCTTGGGACAGGAGGGAGAAAAACTGTTTTTT
NA	NA	TRBJ2-5	TRBV12-3/TRBV12-4	CASSFLGGHETQYF	TGTGCCAGCAGTTTTCTGGGGGGCCACGAGACCCAGTACTTC
NA	NA	TRBJ1-2	TRBV4-2	CASSQEPQGDYGYTF	TGTGCCAGCAGCCAAGAACCGCAGGGTGACTATGGCTACACCTTC
few	NA	TRBJ2-3	TRBV12-3/TRBV12-4	CASLRFVGTDTQYF	TGTGCCAGCCTTCGTTTCGTGGGCACAGATACGCAGTATTTT
NA	NA	TRBJ2-7	TRBV12-3/TRBV12-4	CASSLGGAGKYF	TGTGCCAGCAGTTTAGGAGGGGCGGGGAAGTACTTC
NA	TRBD2	TRBJ2-7	TRBV19	CASRGRETPYEQYF	TGTGCCAGTAGAGGGAGGGAGACCCCCTACGAGCAGTACTTC
NA	NA	TRBJ2-2	TRBV5-1	CASSAQGTGELFF	TGCGCCAGCAGCGCACAGGGAACCGGGGAGCTGTTTTTT
few	TRBD1	TRBJ2-5	TRBV10-1	CASSGLWDRGLWETQYF	TGCGCCAGCAGTGGACTTTGGGACAGGGGATTGTGGGAGACCCAGTACTTC
NA	NA	TRBJ1-2	TRBV5-1	CASSLVVDVAEGYTF	TGCGCCAGCAGCTTGGTGGTAGATGTTGCGGAGGGCTACACCTTC